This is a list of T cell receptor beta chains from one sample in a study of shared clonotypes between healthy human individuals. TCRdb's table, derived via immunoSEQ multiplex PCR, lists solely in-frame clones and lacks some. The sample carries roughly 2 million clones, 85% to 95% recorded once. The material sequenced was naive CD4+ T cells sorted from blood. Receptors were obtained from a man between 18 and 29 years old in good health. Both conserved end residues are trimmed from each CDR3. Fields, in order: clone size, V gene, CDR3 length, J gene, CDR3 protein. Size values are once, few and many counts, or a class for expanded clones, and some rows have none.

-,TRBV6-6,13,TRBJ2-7,ASRPISTGIYEQY
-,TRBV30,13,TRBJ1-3,AWSVGQASGNTIY
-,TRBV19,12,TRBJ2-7,ASRSSGETYEQY
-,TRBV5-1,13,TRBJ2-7,ASSLQGSSSYEQY
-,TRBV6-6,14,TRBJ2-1,ASSYRVTSGGSEQF
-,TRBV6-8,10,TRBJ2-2,ASRAPGGELF
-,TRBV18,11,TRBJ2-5,ASSPFYQETQY
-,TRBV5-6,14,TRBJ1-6,ASSLDRGLENSPLH
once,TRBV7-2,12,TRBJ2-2,ASSPNRVTGELF
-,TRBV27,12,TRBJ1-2,ASSFRGGHYGYT
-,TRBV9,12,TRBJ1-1,ASSPGTENTEAF
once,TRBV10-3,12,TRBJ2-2,AISSDSNTGELF
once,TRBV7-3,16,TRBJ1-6,ASSLERGRPGVNSPLH
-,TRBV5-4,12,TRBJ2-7,ASSPGGRDYEQY
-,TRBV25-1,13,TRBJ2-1,ASSPSGGSYNEQF
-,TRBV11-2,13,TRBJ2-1,ASSSLAGVGNEQF
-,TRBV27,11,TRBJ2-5,ASSPTVVETQY
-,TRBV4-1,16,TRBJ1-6,ASSQAGRDRANNSPLH
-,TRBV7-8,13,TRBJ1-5,ASSLRGDSNQPQH
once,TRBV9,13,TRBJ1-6,ASSVGGNGNSPLH
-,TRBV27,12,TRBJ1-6,ASSFRDRFLNLH
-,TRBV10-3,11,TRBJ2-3,AISAGDTDTQY
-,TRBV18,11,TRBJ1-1,ASSSQGNTEAF
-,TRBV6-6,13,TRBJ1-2,ASRSLQGAFDGYT
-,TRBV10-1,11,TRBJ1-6,ASSARGWSPLH
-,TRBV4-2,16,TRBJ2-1,ASSLGLAGGPSYNEQF
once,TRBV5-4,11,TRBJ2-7,ASRRPGSYEQY
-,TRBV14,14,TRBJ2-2,ASSQLDSTNTGELF
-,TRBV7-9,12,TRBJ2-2,ASSSDRATGELF
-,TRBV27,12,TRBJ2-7,ASSLSGGSYEQY
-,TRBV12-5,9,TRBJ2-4,ALRTYNIQY